Given below is one T cell receptor beta chain in context. Its antigen is unidentified. Constant-segment-primed 5'RACE gave TCR alpha and TCR beta cDNA libraries with sample barcodes and UMIs. TCRdb fed the 5' RACE reads into MiXCR, producing one record per CDR3 protein. The sample lists 530,000 or so distinct CDR3 sequences, 17% occurring once. This sample was taken from a study of T-cell memory formation after mild COVID-19. Study context: TCR clusters were mostly donor specific. Study-level findings and limits: Clones that got smaller from day 15 to 85 had even CD4/CD8, while clones growing later tipped toward CD4+. Researchers found some responding clones in pre-infection memory, a sign that cross-reactive memory joined.

The CDR3 has 14 residues. Trimming left V 8 bases short and J 2 bases short, with 13 bases between. The chain combines TRBV12-3 or TRBV12-4 with TRBJ1-3; no definite D call. The clonotype was recovered from an adult woman who had mild COVID-19 (a few samples of this study predate the infection). Cell type and time point are not known. Sequencing used PBMCs or a T cell subset sorted from them (not recorded which). The CDR3, as DNA: TGTGCCAGCGGCCCTATTTCGACTGGAAACACCATATATTTT. Translation gives CASGPISTGNTIYF.